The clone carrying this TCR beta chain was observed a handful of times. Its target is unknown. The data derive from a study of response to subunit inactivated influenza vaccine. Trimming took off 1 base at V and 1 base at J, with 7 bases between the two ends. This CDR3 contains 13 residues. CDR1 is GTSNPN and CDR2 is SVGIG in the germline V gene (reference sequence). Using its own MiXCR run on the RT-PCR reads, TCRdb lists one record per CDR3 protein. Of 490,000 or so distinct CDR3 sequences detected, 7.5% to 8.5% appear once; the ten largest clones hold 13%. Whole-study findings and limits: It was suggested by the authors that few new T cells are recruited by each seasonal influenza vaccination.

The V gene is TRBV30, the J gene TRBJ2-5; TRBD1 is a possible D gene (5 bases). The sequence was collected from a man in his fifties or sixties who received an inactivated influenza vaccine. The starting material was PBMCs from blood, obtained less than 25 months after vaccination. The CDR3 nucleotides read TGTGCCTGGAGTGGGGGCATCCAAGAGACCCAGTACTTC. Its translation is CAWSGGIQETQYF.